The 14 T cell receptor beta chains reported below all come from one sample, sequenced in a study of healthy donors' naive CD4 and CD8 T cells. A linear amplification protocol produced the TCR libraries from 500 ng of total RNA. TCRdb re-called the reads through MiXCR, storing one row per CDR3 protein. The repertoire holds 180,000 or so distinct CDR3 sequences, with about 76% as singletons. The sequenced sample consisted of naive CD4+ and CD8+ T cells sorted from blood, pooled from several donors. These receptors all stem from a pool of human donors in good health; the sample pools cells from several healthy donors.

The CDR3 here is CASSYGANVLTF. The CDR3 region has the DNA TGTGCCAGTAGCTACGGGGCCAACGTCCTGACTTTC. V and J are TRBV19 and TRBJ2-6; unclear D gene. The germline gives CDR1 LNHDA, CDR2 SQIVND (reference sequence). The CDR3 is 12 amino acids. Trimming pared 6 bases from V and 4 bases from J, leaving 4 bases between.

V is TRBV6-5 and J is TRBJ2-1, with D possibly matching TRBD2 (6 bases). In germline, CDR1 is MNHEY, CDR2 SVGAGI. The CDR3 sequence is 14 residues long. V gave up 2 bases and J gave up 13 bases, with 18 bases separating them. In nucleotides, the CDR3 is TGTGCCAGCAGTTACAATCCAGCAGGGACTGTCCAGTTCTTC. Translating it yields CASSYNPAGTVQFF.

This clonotype was found a few times. This sequence joins TRBV19 and TRBJ1-5, with a possible D match to TRBD1 (5 bases). Germline V lookup: CDR1 LNHDA, CDR2 SQIVND (reference sequence). Trimming left V 6 bases short and J 3 bases short, with 9 bases between. The CDR3 runs to 13 residues. The CDR3 DNA is TGTGCCAGTAGAGGGGATTCCAATCAGCCCCAGCATTTT. Its translation: CASRGDSNQPQHF.

V and J are TRBV6-2 or TRBV6-3 and TRBJ2-5, with D uncertain. The V gene's germline CDR1 is MNHEY and CDR2 SVGEGT. The CDR3 runs to 14 residues. Trimming stripped 0 bases from V and 7 bases from J, with 12 bases between. As DNA, the CDR3 is TGTGCCAGCAGTTACTCGGTCCAGTTGGGGACCCAGTACTTC. Translating gives CASSYSVQLGTQYF.

CDR3 coding DNA: TGCGCCAGCAGCTTGGGGGACAGTCCTTTGGAGACCCAGTACTTC. This sequence encodes CASSLGDSPLETQYF. The chain couples TRBV5-1 to TRBJ2-5, with TRBD1 matching over 7 bases. CDR1 and CDR2 (germline): SGHRS, YFSETQ. The V and J ends lost 0 bases and 5 bases, in that order; junction bases with no gene match: 7. The CDR3 loop spans 15 amino acids.

This clonotype showed up just once. The chain uses TRBV15 and TRBJ1-1; D not certain. Germline CDR1 and CDR2: LNHNV and YYDKDF (reference sequence). V was pared by 5 bases and J by 3 bases, with 13 bases between. CDR3 length: 14 amino acids. As DNA, the CDR3 is TGTGCCACCAGCGCCGCGCCTGGGGACACTGAAGCTTTCTTT. As protein: CATSAAPGDTEAFF.

The chain recombines TRBV29-1 with TRBJ2-5, with no clear D. CDR3 length: 11 amino acids. Trimming shortened V by 6 bases and J by 2 bases, and 7 bases separated the two germline ends. Germline assignment: CDR1 SQVTM and CDR2 ANQGSEA. The CDR3 coding sequence is TGCAGCGTCCCGACTCAAGAGACCCAGTACTTC. It yields the protein CSVPTQETQYF.

The genes are TRBV6-5 and TRBJ2-3; TRBD2 is a possible D gene (6 bases). This CDR3 has 16 amino acids. Looked up from germline, CDR1 is MNHEY and CDR2 is SVGAGI. V gave up 0 bases and J gave up 4 bases, with 14 bases separating them. This CDR3 is CASSYSSWGVPDTQYF. In DNA, the CDR3 is TGTGCCAGCAGTTACTCATCCTGGGGGGTCCCAGATACGCAGTATTTT.

This chain joins TRBV5-1 and TRBJ2-3; D gene ambiguous. Germline V gives CDR1 SGHRS, CDR2 YFSETQ. The CDR3 has 14 residues. The V end was cut by 3 bases, the J end by 1 base, with 9 bases between. The CDR3 spells CASSSTVRTDTQYF. The DNA for the CDR3 is TGCGCCAGCAGCTCGACGGTTCGCACAGATACGCAGTATTTT.

Only a few counts were recorded for this clonotype. This chain links TRBV29-1 with TRBJ1-2, with D hard to call. CDR3 length equals 12 residues. Trimming pared 2 bases from V and 4 bases from J, leaving 8 bases between. The V gene's germline CDR1 is SQVTM and CDR2 ANQGSEA. The CDR3 loop is CSVETASYGYTF. CDR3 DNA sequence: TGCAGCGTTGAAACAGCTAGCTATGGCTACACCTTC.

The rearrangement links TRBV19 to TRBJ2-1; D not certain. This CDR3 contains 14 residues. V was shortened by 3 bases and J by 5 bases, with 11 bases between the two germline ends. Germline V CDR1 and CDR2: LNHDA, SQIVND (reference sequence). The CDR3 loop is CASSIMKPDNEQFF. As DNA, the CDR3 is TGTGCCAGTAGTATTATGAAACCCGACAATGAGCAGTTCTTC.

The V call is TRBV29-1, the J call TRBJ2-3; D not certain. The CDR3 is 11 amino acids. V lost 2 bases and J lost 8, with 8 bases in between. Per the germline V gene, CDR1 is SQVTM and CDR2 is ANQGSEA. The CDR3 loop is CSVEPLSTQYF. In DNA, the CDR3 is TGCAGCGTTGAACCCCTGAGTACGCAGTATTTT.

V and J are TRBV29-1 and TRBJ1-2; TRBD1 is a possible D gene (5 bases). The CDR3 contains 13 residues. Trimming cost V 7 bases and J 3 bases, with 15 bases left between them. Germline V gene lookup returns CDR1 SQVTM and CDR2 ANQGSEA. CDR3 in DNA: TGCAGCGCCCGGGACCAAGAGCACTATGGCTACACCTTC. This encodes CSARDQEHYGYTF. The complete variable domain, with remaining parts taken from reference TRBV29-1 and TRBJ1-2, reads SAVISQKPSRDICQRGTSLTIQCQVDSQVTMMFWYRQQPGQSLTLIATANQGSEATYESGFVIDKFPISRPNLTFSTLTVSNMSPEDSSIYLCSARDQEHYGYTFGSGTRLTVV.

V and J are TRBV7-8 and TRBJ1-1; D is ambiguous. CDR3 length: 14 amino acids. Germline CDR1 SGHVS, CDR2 FQNEAQ. Trimming shortened V by 6 bases and J by 1 base, and 12 bases separated the two germline ends. CDR3 sequence reads: CASSPGVANTEAFF. Written as DNA, the CDR3 is TGTGCCAGCAGTCCCGGGGTGGCGAACACTGAAGCTTTCTTT. Looking up the rest from reference TRBV7-8 and TRBJ1-1 gives the full variable domain: GAGVSQSPRYKVAKRGQDVALRCDPISGHVSLFWYQQALGQGPEFLTYFQNEAQLDKSGLPSDRFFAERPEGSVSTLKIQRTQQEDSAVYLCASSPGVANTEAFFGQGTRLTVV.